This T cell receptor beta chain was recovered during a study of control samples from healthy donors and cancer patients. In germline, CDR1 is SGHRS, CDR2 YFSETQ. Trimming took 3 bases from V and 0 from J; bases not matched to a gene: 7. This CDR3 is built from 17 residues. Using immunoSEQ multiplex PCR, the repertoire was profiled, and TCRdb retains in-frame clones only, with some absent. The repertoire includes tens of thousands of clones, around 90% of them detected once, and 6% to 9.5% sits in the top ten. In this sample, this clone turned up a few times. The material sequenced was blood. The sequence was collected from a woman aged 60-75 years in good health. V usage is TRBV5-1 and J usage is TRBJ1-4; TRBD1 agrees at 8 bases. CDR3 in amino acids: CASSWAGQAATNEKLFF. In DNA form, the CDR3 reads TGCGCCAGCAGCTGGGCGGGACAGGCCGCAACTAATGAAAAACTGTTTTTT. Full variable domain (outside the CDR3, taken from reference TRBV5-1 and TRBJ1-4): KAGVTQTPRYLIKTRGQQVTLSCSPISGHRSVSWYQQTPGQGLQFLFEYFSETQRNKGNFPGRFSGRQFSNSRSEMNVSTLELGDSALYLCASSWAGQAATNEKLFFGSGTQLSVL.